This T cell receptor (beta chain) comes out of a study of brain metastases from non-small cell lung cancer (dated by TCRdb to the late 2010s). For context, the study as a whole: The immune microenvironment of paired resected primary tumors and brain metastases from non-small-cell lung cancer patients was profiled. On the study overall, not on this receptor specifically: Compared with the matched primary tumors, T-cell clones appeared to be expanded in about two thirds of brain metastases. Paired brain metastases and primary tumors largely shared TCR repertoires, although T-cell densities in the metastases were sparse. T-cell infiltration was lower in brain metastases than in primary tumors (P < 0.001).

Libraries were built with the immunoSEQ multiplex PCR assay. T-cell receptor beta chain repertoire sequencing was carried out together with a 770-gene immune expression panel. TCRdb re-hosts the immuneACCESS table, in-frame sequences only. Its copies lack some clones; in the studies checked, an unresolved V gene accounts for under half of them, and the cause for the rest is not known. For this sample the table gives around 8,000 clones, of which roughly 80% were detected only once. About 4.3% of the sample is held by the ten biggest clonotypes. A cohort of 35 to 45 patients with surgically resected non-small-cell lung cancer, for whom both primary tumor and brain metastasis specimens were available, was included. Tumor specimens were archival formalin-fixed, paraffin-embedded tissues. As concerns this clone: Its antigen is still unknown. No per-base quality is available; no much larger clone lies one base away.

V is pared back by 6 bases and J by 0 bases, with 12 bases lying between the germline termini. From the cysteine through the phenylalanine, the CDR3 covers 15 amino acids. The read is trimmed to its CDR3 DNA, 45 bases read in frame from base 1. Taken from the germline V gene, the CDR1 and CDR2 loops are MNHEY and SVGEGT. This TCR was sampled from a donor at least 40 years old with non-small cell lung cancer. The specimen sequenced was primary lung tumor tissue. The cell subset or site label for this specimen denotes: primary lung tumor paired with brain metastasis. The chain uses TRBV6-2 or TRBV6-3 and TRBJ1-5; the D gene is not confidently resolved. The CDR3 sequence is CASSPNDLSNQPQHF. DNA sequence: TGTGCCAGCAGCCCTAACGACCTTAGCAATCAGCCCCAGCATTTT.